A selection of T cell receptor beta chains follows, all from one sample in a study of cytomegalovirus exposure and HLA in healthy donors. TCRdb keeps only in-frame clones here, not all; method: immunoSEQ multiplex PCR. The data show 150,000 to 200,000 clones, 79% seen once. Material for sequencing was PBMCs. The receptor source for this set is a woman in her forties or fifties in good health and CMV-seronegative. Each CDR3 is given without its conserved first and last residue. Each record gives: V gene, J gene, CDR3 protein.

TRBV7-2	TRBJ1-1	ASSPRTGLGTEAF
TRBV6-1	TRBJ2-2	ASRSERNTGELF
TRBV4-2	TRBJ2-7	ASSQEYGTGGYEQY
TRBV28	TRBJ2-7	ASRIRGYTYEQY
TRBV6-1	TRBJ1-4	ASRTGTANEKLF
TRBV19	TRBJ2-1	ASRGSYNEQF
TRBV7-8	TRBJ1-5	ASSLVDRSEEPQH
TRBV28	TRBJ2-5	ASTGARGTQY
TRBV28	TRBJ1-3	ASTQQGLGNTIY
TRBV7-8	TRBJ2-1	ASSGVQGEPYNEQF
TRBV7-3	TRBJ2-3	ASSLRASGPDTQY
TRBV14	TRBJ2-3	ASSQEPSGGFFTDTQY
TRBV28	TRBJ2-7	ASSLPTSGDYEQY
TRBV18	TRBJ2-2	ASSPLGQGVPAELF
TRBV20-1	TRBJ1-1	SASPSTEAF
TRBV11-3	TRBJ2-1	ASSRGLYEQF
TRBV5-6	TRBJ1-5	ASRKTGQSGNQPQH
TRBV4-2	TRBJ2-1	ASSQAGTGVNNEQF
TRBV19	TRBJ1-1	ASSIRGTWDTEAF
TRBV7-2	TRBJ1-1	ASSLGRTDTEAF
TRBV28	TRBJ1-2	ASSPGTFLSYT
TRBV7-9	TRBJ2-2	ASSYLSGGNTGELF
TRBV28	TRBJ1-4	ASSLLGGGSVNEKLF
TRBV9	TRBJ2-2	ASSGLAGGITGELF
TRBV18	TRBJ2-3	ASSPAGATSTDTQY
TRBV7-2	TRBJ2-7	ASSTGAGRGTYEQY
TRBV7-2	TRBJ1-1	AGQRGGAGTEAF
TRBV9	.	ASSGAGTGGASFYEQY
TRBV4-3	TRBJ1-2	ASSQAGGYT
TRBV28	TRBJ1-2	ASTLEGRGYGYT
TRBV4-1	TRBJ1-1	ASRQPQVNTEAF
TRBV7-9	TRBJ1-5	SSSPDRAFQPQH
TRBV27	TRBJ1-6	ASRTGWTANSPLH
TRBV25-1	TRBJ2-5	ASSESNWEQY
TRBV7-6	TRBJ2-3	ASSLVAGASTDTQY
TRBV5-1	TRBJ1-3	ASSLGDRSGNTIY
TRBV19	TRBJ1-1	ASSIQGTNTEAF
TRBV2	TRBJ2-3	ASRETGGTDTQY
TRBV28	TRBJ1-5	ASRGSTGGNQPQH
TRBV7-6	TRBJ2-7	ASSLGGTGGAYEQY
TRBV19	TRBJ1-5	ASSMGDRVSTQPQH
TRBV2	TRBJ2-1	ATYFGRSSYNEQF
TRBV7-9	TRBJ2-2	ASSETPIRGRPGELF
TRBV27	TRBJ2-7	ASSLVGQGPDSYEQY
TRBV28	TRBJ1-4	ASSAGPQISEKLF
TRBV21-1	TRBJ1-5	ASSSGQPQH
TRBV6-5	TRBJ2-1	ASSSPRGYNEQF
TRBV11-2	TRBJ2-5	ASSSTGTASRTQY
TRBV25-1	TRBJ1-2	ASSESGTANYGYT
TRBV10-3	TRBJ2-7	AISGLGLAEQY